Each of the 11 T cell receptor beta chains below was sequenced from the same sample in a study of tissue T cells after allogeneic stem cell transplantation. This table comes from immunoSEQ multiplex PCR, and its TCRdb copy is limited to in-frame clones, with some not included. The table has a few thousand clones, roughly 48% seen once. This sample's time point: mouse harvest day 14 after allogeneic transplant. Tail vein injection delivered 10^7 T-cell-depleted bone marrow cells and 10^6 splenic CD5+ T cells. The specimen was gut tissue. Every receptor here comes from a female BALB/c mouse given C57BL/6 T cells with graft-versus-host disease after an allogeneic hematopoietic cell transplant.

For this clone: The genes and germline here are from mouse. Read sequence stops 1 residue before the CDR3 end, and the germline J gene provides the missing end. V gene TRBV13-1 combines with J gene TRBJ2-4; 10 positions agree with TRBD2. The germline V gene has CDR1 NSHNY and CDR2 SYGAGN. The CDR3 extends over 15 amino acids. V was pared by 5 bases and J by 1 base, with 4 bases of the junction left unmatched. This chain's CDR3 is CASRRTGGGQNTLYF. The part of the CDR3 DNA that was read is TGTGCCAGCAGGAGGACTGGGGGAGGTCAAAACACCTTGTAC.

This clone was seen a few times. Here the gene names and germline are mouse. The read comes to an end 1 residue before the CDR3 does, leaving the germline J gene to fill in the end. J is TRBJ1-2 and V is TRBV23; the D call TRBD1 from the table was never checked on the DNA. The germline V gene encodes CDR1 KGHTA and CDR2 FQNQQP. The CDR3 sequence is 13 residues long. CDR3 sequence reads: CSSRDRGGSDYTF. The covered CDR3 bases are TGCTCCAGCAGGGACAGGGGGGGCTCCGACTACACC.

This clone was detected a few times. Gene names are mouse gene names. Read sequence stops 1 residue before the CDR3 end, and the germline J gene provides the missing end. The chain is built from TRBV5 and TRBJ2-7, with 9 bases aligning to TRBD2. The length of the CDR3 is 14 residues. Germline-derived CDR1 and CDR2 are LGHNA and YNLKQL (reference sequence). J lost 4 bases, V lost 0 bases, and 1 base had no gene match. The sequenced part of the CDR3 DNA is TGTGCCAGCAGCCAAGAACTGGGGGGTTATGAACAGTAC. This translates into CASSQELGGYEQY. The full-length CDR3 reads as CASSQELGGYEQYF.

A word on this clone: These gene names are mouse names. The CDR3 end is not reached by the read, which stops 1 residue before it; the germline J gene fills it in. The chain uses TRBV3 and TRBJ2-1; TRBD2 might be the D (6 bases). This CDR3 has 14 amino acids. The V gene's germline CDR1 is SNHLY and CDR2 FYNGKV (reference sequence). V gave up 1 base and J gave up 4 bases, with 8 bases separating them. Incomplete CDR3 DNA: TGTGCCAGCAGCTTAGGCCTGGGGTATGCTGAGCAGTTC. This codes for CASSLGLGYAEQF. The full CDR3 reads CASSLGLGYAEQFF. The complete variable domain, with remaining parts taken from reference TRBV3 and TRBJ2-1, reads GPKVLQIPSHQIIDMGQMVTLNCDPVSNHLYFYWYKQILGQQMEFLVNFYNGKVMEKSKLFKDQFSVERPDGSYFTLKIQPTALEDSAVYFCASSLGLGYAEQFFGPGTRLTVL.

A remark on this clone: Mouse gene names and germline throughout. The CDR3 end lies 1 residue beyond the end of the read and is filled in from the germline J gene. The chain recombines TRBV23 with TRBJ2-2; TRBD1 is the table's D call and was not checked against the DNA. The CDR3 contains 15 residues. The germline CDR1 and CDR2 sequences are KGHTA and FQNQQP. CDR3 DNA (partial): TGCTCCAGCAGTCAACGGGACAAAAACACCGGGCAGCTCTAC. This sequence encodes CSSSQRDKNTGQLY. The whole CDR3 protein reads CSSSQRDKNTGQLYF.

In the case of this clone: The gene names given are mouse names. The CDR3 is cut off 1 residue early in the read; its end comes from the germline J gene. The chain couples TRBV12-1 to TRBJ2-4; no firm D call. The CDR3 runs 11 residues. CDR1 and CDR2 (germline): SGHSN, HYEKVE. V lost 1 base and J 6 bases, leaving 4 bases between the germline ends. CDR3 DNA, as far as it was read: TGTGCCAGCTCTCTATCCAACACCTTGTAC. The encoded protein is CASSLSNTLY. The CDR3, in full, reads CASSLSNTLYF.

Turning to this clone: Gene names are mouse gene names. The read terminates 1 residue ahead of where the CDR3 ends, so the germline J gene completes it. The chain couples TRBV26 to TRBJ1-1; 9 nucleotides line up with TRBD1. Germline CDR1 and CDR2: KGHPV and FQNQEV (reference sequence). V shed 6 bases, J shed 0 bases, and the junction held 5 bases outside the gene matches. This CDR3 contains 15 residues. CDR3 DNA, as far as it was read: TGTGCCAGCAGCCGGGGACAGGGCGCAAACACAGAAGTCTTC. Residues: CASSRGQGANTEVF. The whole CDR3 is CASSRGQGANTEVFF.

A note on this clone: The genes and germline here are from mouse. The read comes to an end 1 residue before the CDR3 does, leaving the germline J gene to fill in the end. This rearrangement joins TRBV3 to TRBJ1-6; a possible D gene is TRBD1 (5 bases). TRBJ1-6 is labeled an ORF, and its function is uncertain. The V end lost 1 base, the J end lost 8 bases, and 6 bases lay between the germline ends. CDR1 is SNHLY, CDR2 FYNGKV, per germline (reference sequence). The CDR3 covers 13 residues. CDR3 residues: CASSLGRDSPLYF. Partial CDR3 DNA: TGTGCCAGCAGCTTAGGCAGGGATTCGCCCCTCTAC.

As regards this clone: Gene labels here are mouse ones. The sequence runs out 1 residue before the end of the CDR3; the remainder is reconstructed from the germline J gene. This chain uses TRBV3 with TRBJ1-4; D unclear. CDR1 and CDR2 from the germline V gene are SNHLY and FYNGKV (reference sequence). The V and J ends lost 1 base and 1 base respectively, with 4 bases between them. The CDR3 is made up of 14 amino acids. The CDR3 loop is CASSLEGSNERLFF. CDR3 DNA, as far as it was read: TGTGCCAGCAGCTTAGAGGGTTCCAACGAAAGATTATTT.

About this clone itself: Any gene name here is a mouse gene name. The read gets to within 1 residue of the CDR3 end, and the germline J gene fills in the rest. The chain joins TRBV24 to TRBJ2-2; maybe TRBD1 (6 bases). Trimming removed 3 bases from V and 0 bases from J, with 11 bases in between. The CDR3 is made up of 16 amino acids. Germline V lookup: CDR1 KGHTA, CDR2 FRNEEI. Incomplete CDR3 DNA: TGTGCCAGCAGTCTTCCGGGACAAGCAAACACCGGGCAGCTCTAC. Translated, it gives CASSLPGQANTGQLY. The whole CDR3 protein is CASSLPGQANTGQLYF.

Comment on this clone: Genes here carry mouse names. The observed sequence ends 1 residue before the CDR3 terminus, with the missing tail filled in from the germline J gene. V gene TRBV26 combines with J gene TRBJ2-4, with a possible D match to TRBD1 (5 bases). The CDR3 is 14 residues long. CDR1 and CDR2 from the germline V gene are KGHPV and FQNQEV (reference sequence). V lost 3 bases to trimming and J lost 0 bases, with 7 bases between them. CDR3 DNA (partial): TGTGCCAGCAGTCTTCAGGGCAGTCAAAACACCTTGTAC. Amino acid sequence: CASSLQGSQNTLY. The CDR3, in full, reads CASSLQGSQNTLYF.